The 9 T cell receptor beta chains below all came from one sample that was sequenced in a study of cytomegalovirus exposure and HLA in healthy donors. PCR used 60 Vbeta primers and 13 Jbeta primers. Some clones are missing from TCRdb's copy, which holds only in-frame ones; the method was immunoSEQ multiplex PCR. The data hold roughly 200,000 clones, with around 81% observed a single time. The sample comprised PBMCs. Source of these receptors: a man aged 40-50 years in good health and CMV-seronegative.

The chain recombines TRBV11-3 with TRBJ2-6, with D perhaps matching TRBD2 (6 bases). The CDR3 contains 14 residues. Germline CDR1 and CDR2: SGHNT and YENEEA. Between the trimmed V and J ends, which lost 5 bases and 2 bases, there was a span of 7 bases. CDR3 sequence reads: CASSPGAGANVLTF. CDR3 DNA sequence: TGTGCCAGCAGCCCGGGAGCTGGGGCCAACGTCCTGACTTTC.

This clone was recorded a few times. The chain joins TRBV18 to TRBJ2-5; D perhaps matches TRBD2 (5 bases). V lost 0 bases and J lost 5, with 19 bases in between. Germline V CDR1 and CDR2: KGHSH, LQKENI. CDR3 length: 17 amino acids. DNA for the CDR3: TGTGCCAGCTCACCACCAGAAGGCCGACCCGGCGGGGAGACCCAGTACTTC. This codes for CASSPPEGRPGGETQYF. Combining the CDR3 with reference TRBV18 and TRBJ2-5 gives the whole variable domain NAGVMQNPRHLVRRRGQEARLRCSPMKGHSHVYWYRQLPEEGLKFMVYLQKENIIDESGMPKERFSAEFPKEGPSILRIQQVVRGDSAAYFCASSPPEGRPGGETQYFGPGTRLLVL.

The chain is built from TRBV11-2 and TRBJ2-1; D may be TRBD2 (8 bases). V dropped 1 base and J dropped 9 bases, with 28 bases sitting between them. Germline V gene data show CDR1 as SGHAT and CDR2 as FQNNGV. The CDR3 covers 19 residues. CDR3 region: CASSLVPNVAGHGTAEQFF. In DNA form, the CDR3 reads TGTGCCAGCAGCTTAGTTCCAAACGTAGCGGGACATGGGACAGCTGAGCAGTTCTTC.

This clone was observed once. V usage is TRBV7-9 and J usage is TRBJ2-5; TRBD2 might be the D (5 bases). V was clipped by 3 bases and J by 3 bases, with 8 bases between them. This CDR3 spans 13 amino acids. Germline CDR1 reads SEHNR; CDR2 reads FQNEAQ (reference sequence). The CDR3 protein is CASSFRGKETQYF. CDR3 bases: TGTGCCAGCAGCTTCCGGGGTAAAGAGACCCAGTACTTC.

The chain is built from TRBV10-1 and TRBJ2-3; TRBD2 matches 14 bases. V shed 7 bases, J shed 8 bases, and the junction held 5 bases outside the gene matches. The CDR3 contains 14 residues. CDR1 and CDR2 from the germline V gene are WNHNN and SYGVQD (reference sequence). This chain's CDR3 is CASMQGLAGGTQYF. In DNA, the CDR3 is TGCGCCAGCATGCAAGGACTAGCGGGAGGTACGCAGTATTTT.

This clone was seen just once. The gene calls are TRBV30 and TRBJ1-3; 7 bases map to TRBD1. The germline gives CDR1 GTSNPN, CDR2 SVGIG (reference sequence). CDR3 length: 15 residues. V lost 6 bases and J lost 1; bases outside the gene matches: 9. The CDR3 loop is CACRGTANSGNTIYF. CDR3 DNA: TGTGCCTGCCGGGGGACAGCCAATTCTGGAAACACCATATATTTT.

V gene TRBV9 combines with J gene TRBJ2-2; 10 bases are a match to TRBD1. The germline CDR1 and CDR2 sequences are SGDLS and YYNGEE. The CDR3 runs to 15 residues. V shed 0 bases, J shed 7 bases, and the junction held 3 bases outside the gene matches. The CDR3 protein is CASSVGGQGHGELFF. CDR3 DNA sequence: TGTGCCAGCAGCGTAGGGGGACAGGGGCACGGGGAGCTGTTTTTT.

The J gene is TRBJ1-3, the V gene TRBV9; the D gene is possibly TRBD1 (5 bases). Germline CDR1 and CDR2: SGDLS and YYNGEE. CDR3 length equals 18 residues. The V and J ends lost 4 bases and 2 bases respectively, with 22 bases between them. DNA of the CDR3: TGTGCCAGCAGCTTACCTGGAAGGGGAACAGGCCCTGGAAACACCATATATTTT. It yields the protein CASSLPGRGTGPGNTIYF.

The chain is built from TRBV12-5 and TRBJ1-5; D gene uncertain. V lost 7 bases and J lost 0, with 7 bases in between. The germline V gene has CDR1 LGHNT and CDR2 FRNRAP. This CDR3 contains 13 residues. In nucleotides, the CDR3 is TGTGCTAGTGACATACATAGCAATCAGCCCCAGCATTTT. Residues: CASDIHSNQPQHF.